These T cell receptor beta chains were read from a single sample in a study of PD-L1 blockade in urothelial cancer. Assay: immunoSEQ multiplex PCR; the TCRdb copy retains only in-frame clones and omits some. Of roughly 91,000 clones in the sample, approximately 81% are singletons; the top ten hold about 15%. The input for sequencing was PBMCs, taken around atezolizumab (anti-PD-L1) treatment. The source is a man aged 60 to 69 with urothelial cancer. The CDR3 runs from the conserved cysteine through the conserved F or W. The D gene is left open where the match is weak. The size entry is marked missing in some rows and otherwise reads once, few, many or a size class.

j_gene | abundance | d_gene | v_gene | CDR3aa | CDR3nt
TRBJ2-1 | few | TRBD2 | TRBV5-1 | CASSLPPASGYNEQFF | TGCGCCAGCAGCTTGCCGCCAGCTAGCGGGTACAATGAGCAGTTCTTC
TRBJ2-7 | NA | NA | TRBV6-1 | CASSAARGEEQYF | TGTGCCAGCAGTGCCGCCAGGGGGGAGGAGCAGTACTTC
TRBJ1-1 | NA | TRBD1 | TRBV11-2 | CASMWDRGAEAFF | TGTGCCAGCATGTGGGACAGGGGAGCAGAAGCTTTCTTT
TRBJ1-5 | once | NA | TRBV7-2 | CASSLGGGVVGVSKPQHF | TGTGCCAGCAGCTTAGGCGGGGGGGTTGTCGGGGTTAGTAAGCCCCAGCATTTT
TRBJ1-4 | few | NA | TRBV6-6 | CASGGRVEKLFF | TGTGCCAGCGGGGGCAGGGTGGAAAAACTGTTTTTT
TRBJ1-1 | once | NA | TRBV10-3 | CASSGGMNTEAFF | TGTGCCTCCTCCGGGGGGATGAACACTGAAGCTTTCTTT
TRBJ2-2 | NA | NA | TRBV5-6 | CASSPPLNTGELFF | TGTGCCAGCAGCCCTCCCCTTAACACCGGGGAGCTGTTTTTT
TRBJ2-1 | NA | NA | TRBV7-8 | CASRKRGRNEQFF | TGTGCCAGCAGGAAACGAGGGCGGAATGAGCAGTTCTTC
TRBJ2-7 | NA | NA | TRBV21-1 | CASTKGGQSSYEQYF | TGTGCCAGCACCAAAGGCGGACAGAGCTCCTACGAGCAGTACTTC
TRBJ2-7 | NA | TRBD1 | TRBV19 | CASTARGTGPSEQYF | TGTGCCAGTACCGCCCGGGGGACAGGCCCCTCCGAGCAGTACTTC
TRBJ1-2 | once | NA | TRBV9 | CASSVTPTANYGYTF | TGTGCCAGCAGCGTAACCCCTACAGCTAACTATGGCTACACCTTC
TRBJ1-1 | few | TRBD1 | TRBV6-1 | CASSEGTGRPEAFF | TGTGCCAGCAGTGAGGGGACAGGGAGACCCGAAGCTTTCTTT
TRBJ1-1 | NA | NA | TRBV2 | CASRGGGTEAFF | TGTGCCAGCAGGGGAGGTGGCACTGAAGCTTTCTTT
TRBJ2-7 | NA | TRBD2 | TRBV28 | CASSLSLAGKRSYEQYF | TGTGCCAGCAGTTTAAGCCTAGCGGGAAAACGTTCCTACGAGCAGTACTTC
TRBJ1-1 | NA | NA | TRBV5-1 | CASSLRSETEAFF | TGCGCCAGCAGCCTCCGGTCTGAGACTGAAGCTTTCTTT
TRBJ2-1 | NA | NA | TRBV6-1 | CASSATTEREQFF | TGTGCCAGCAGTGCCACTACGGAGCGAGAGCAGTTCTTC
TRBJ1-3 | NA | TRBD1 | TRBV18 | CASSPGTGFMRDTIYF | TGTGCCAGCTCGCCAGGGACAGGGTTCATGCGAGACACCATATATTTT
TRBJ1-4 | NA | TRBD1 | TRBV7-9 | CASSYWTGRLEKLFF | TGTGCCAGCAGCTACTGGACAGGGCGGTTAGAAAAACTGTTTTTT
TRBJ1-3 | NA | NA | TRBV5-1 | CASSLAGSGNTIYF | TGCGCCAGCAGCTTGGCCGGTTCCGGAAACACCATATATTTT
TRBJ2-3 | NA | TRBD1 | TRBV10-1 | CASSRTGISTDTQYF | TGCGCCAGCAGTAGGACAGGGATTTCCACAGATACGCAGTATTTT
TRBJ1-1 | many | NA | TRBV6-1 | CACQRDRYTEAFF | TGTGCCTGCCAGAGAGACAGATACACTGAAGCTTTCTTT
TRBJ1-1 | NA | NA | TRBV6-4 | CASKTGPGSGTEAFF | TGTGCCAGCAAAACGGGTCCGGGGTCTGGGACTGAAGCTTTCTTT
TRBJ2-7 | NA | NA | TRBV7-9 | CASSLAYSVGGRYEQYF | TGTGCCAGCAGCTTAGCATACAGCGTCGGGGGGCGGTACGAGCAGTACTTC
TRBJ2-1 | NA | TRBD2 | TRBV4-3 | CASSLPTYLGLAGDNNEQFF | TGCGCCAGCAGCCTACCGACTTACCTGGGACTAGCGGGAGACAACAATGAGCAGTTCTTC
TRBJ2-3 | once | NA | TRBV5-1 | CASSLVPRTDTQYF | TGCGCCAGCAGCTTGGTTCCTCGCACAGATACGCAGTATTTT